Many counts were recorded for the clone carrying this T cell receptor beta chain. The CDR3 loop spans 12 amino acids. Germline CDR1 and CDR2: KGHSH and LQKENI. V was pared by 6 bases and J by 5 bases, with 11 bases between. The data are from a study of molecular identifiers for immune sequencing clone quantification. In TCRdb, the PCR reads were re-called with MiXCR into one record per CDR3 protein. The sample shows around 470,000 distinct CDR3 sequences, roughly a fifth of them seen only once. The source of this sequence is a human donor in good health. Some libraries in this study had Jurkat cell RNA spiked in. Sequencing used naive CD8+ T cells from blood, with Jurkat cell RNA spiked in. The subset here: FACS-sorted CD8+CD4-CCR7+CD45RA+ naive T cells. V is TRBV18 and J is TRBJ2-7; no firm D call. The CDR3 is CASSYNVNEQYF. In DNA, the CDR3 is TGTGCCAGCTCGTATAACGTAAACGAGCAGTACTTC.